Each of the 26 T cell receptor beta chains below was sequenced from the same sample in a study of regulatory T cells in long-lasting Graves disease. In building TCR beta libraries, iRepertoire HTBI primers were used together with Arm-PCR of CDR3 regions. TCRdb re-analysed the multiplex PCR reads in MiXCR, keeping a single row per CDR3 protein. The sample consists of around 510,000 distinct CDR3 sequences, under 25% of them appearing once. Stated time point: persistent/refractory GD, antithyroid drugs over 5 years with positive TRAb. Extracted RNA from PBMCs served as the source of the TCR library. The sequences come from peripheral blood mononuclear cells (PBMCs), collected when the disease was refractory, from a patient treated with antithyroid drugs. The receptors stem from a female donor with Graves disease.

This clonotype appeared many times. This chain connects TRBV13 to TRBJ2-2; tentatively, D is TRBD2 (5 bases). Trimming cost V 3 bases and J 1 base, with 6 bases left between them. Germline V gene data show CDR1 as PRHDT and CDR2 as FYEKMQ (reference sequence). CDR3 length: 14 residues. The CDR3 nucleotides read TGTGCCAGCAGCTTCGGGAAGAACACCGGGGAGCTGTTTTTT. Its translation: CASSFGKNTGELFF.

This chain joins TRBV4-3 and TRBJ2-2; 8 positions match TRBD2. The CDR3 is made up of 13 amino acids. The V gene's germline CDR1 is LGHNA and CDR2 YSLEER. V dropped 4 bases and J dropped 9; count of bases not matched to a gene: 4. In DNA, the CDR3 is TGCGCCAGCAGCCCTAGTAGCGGGAGGGAGCTGTTTTTT. Encoded protein: CASSPSSGRELFF.

This clonotype was picked up many times. The chain has TRBV18 and TRBJ2-5; D may be TRBD1 (6 bases). The CDR3 consists of 14 residues. With 3 bases removed from V and 0 bases from J, the gap between germline ends came to 8 bases. Germline V lookup: CDR1 KGHSH, CDR2 LQKENI. In DNA, the CDR3 is TGTGCCAGCTCACCGGGGACAAACCAAGAGACCCAGTACTTC. Translating it yields CASSPGTNQETQYF.

This clonotype was counted only a few times. The chain joins TRBV5-1 to TRBJ2-7, with 10 bases lining up with TRBD1. The germline CDR1 and CDR2 sequences are SGHRS and YFSETQ. The CDR3 loop spans 15 amino acids. The V segment lost 2 bases and the J segment 5 bases; nucleotides outside the gene matches: 7. CDR3 residues: CASSFGQGERNEQYF. DNA for the CDR3: TGCGCCAGCAGCTTCGGACAGGGGGAGCGGAACGAGCAGTACTTC. The full variable domain, completed using reference TRBV5-1 and TRBJ2-7, is KAGVTQTPRYLIKTRGQQVTLSCSPISGHRSVSWYQQTPGQGLQFLFEYFSETQRNKGNFPGRFSGRQFSNSRSEMNVSTLELGDSALYLCASSFGQGERNEQYFGPGTRLTVT.

For this clonotype: It may be a read error: a sequence one base away is much more abundant. J is TRBJ2-6 and V is TRBV27; maybe TRBD2 (6 bases). The CDR3 contains 14 residues. The germline CDR1 and CDR2 sequences are MNHEY and SMNVEV (reference sequence). Written as DNA, the CDR3 is TGTGCCAGCAGTAGGCTAGGAGGGGCCGACGTCCTGACTTTC. This translates into CASSRLGGADVLTF.

This clonotype was seen more than once but under ten times. The V and J genes are TRBV20-1 and TRBJ1-1; TRBD1 matches at 10 bases. J lost 5 bases, V lost 3 bases, and 9 bases had no gene match. Germline-derived CDR1 and CDR2 are DFQATT and SNEGSKA (reference sequence). The CDR3 consists of 15 residues. CDR3 residues: CSASLGQGGGTEAFF. The CDR3 bases are TGCAGTGCTAGCCTTGGACAGGGGGGAGGTACTGAAGCTTTCTTT.

This clonotype has just a few counts. Its ends do not fully match the called genes, so a read error is possible. This chain uses TRBV10-3 with TRBJ1-1, with D maybe TRBD1 (5 bases). CDR1 is ENHRY, CDR2 SYGVKD, per germline. The CDR3 is made up of 12 amino acids. The CDR3 nucleotides read TGTGCCATCACCGACGCTGCGGGACCGAGGTTGTGG. Its protein product is CAITDAAGPRLW.

On this clonotype: One base away lies a much larger clone, so this may be a sequencing read error. The rearrangement joins TRBV6-1 to TRBJ2-2, with D tentatively TRBD2 (5 bases). The CDR3 spans 14 residues. In germline, CDR1 is MNHNS, CDR2 SASEGT. The CDR3 nucleotides read TGTGCCAGCAGGGCAACAACGAACACCGGGGAGCTGCTTTTT. Translation: CASRATTNTGELLF.

V gene TRBV3-1 combines with J gene TRBJ1-3; D uncertain. The CDR3 extends over 15 amino acids. CDR1 and CDR2 from the germline V gene are LGHDT and YNNKEL (reference sequence). V shed 4 bases and J shed 4 bases, with 14 bases lying between them. The CDR3 spells CASSRPRPGGNTIYF. CDR3 DNA sequence: TGTGCCAGCAGCCGCCCCCGGCCGGGGGGAAACACCATATATTTT.

The chain carries TRBV11-2 and TRBJ2-7; weak D call: TRBD1 (5 bases). V was shortened by 5 bases and J by 3 bases, with 20 bases between the two germline ends. The CDR3 contains 16 residues. Germline assignment: CDR1 SGHAT and CDR2 FQNNGV. The CDR3 nucleotides are TGTGCCAGCAGCACCACCTTAGGGGCGGATAGCTACGAGCAGTACTTC. This encodes CASSTTLGADSYEQYF.

The table lists this clonotype with many counts. The V call is TRBV30, the J call TRBJ2-5; TRBD1 matches at 7 bases. There are 15 residues in the CDR3. J lost 2 bases, V lost 3 bases, and 9 bases had no gene match. Germline values: CDR1 GTSNPN, CDR2 SVGIG (reference sequence). The CDR3 sequence is CAWSPIGRGQETQYF. The CDR3, as DNA: TGTGCCTGGAGCCCCATTGGCAGGGGGCAAGAGACCCAGTACTTC. Drawing the rest from reference TRBV30 and TRBJ2-5, the complete variable domain is SQTIHQWPATLVQPVGSPLSLECTVEGTSNPNLYWYRQAAGRGLQLLFYSVGIGQISSEVPQNLSASRPQDRQFILSSKKLLLSDSGFYLCAWSPIGRGQETQYFGPGTRLLVL.

For the CDR3, the DNA is TGTGCCAGCAGCCAAGAGGGACTCGGCACCGGGGAGCTGTTTTTT. It codes for CASSQEGLGTGELFF. This rearrangement joins TRBV3-1 to TRBJ2-2; possibly TRBD2 for D (6 bases). The CDR3 runs to 15 residues. Germline-derived CDR1 and CDR2 are LGHDT and YNNKEL (reference sequence). Trimming stripped 0 bases from V and 4 bases from J, with 9 bases between.

This CDR3 reads CASSLRRNGEQFF. The CDR3 coding sequence is TGTGCCAGCAGTTTGCGTCGGAACGGGGAGCAGTTCTTC. The chain links TRBV12-3 or TRBV12-4 to TRBJ2-1; D remains ambiguous. Trimming took off 3 bases at V and 10 bases at J, with 13 bases between the two ends. CDR3 length: 13 residues.

In its sample, this clonotype was seen a few times. In DNA, the CDR3 is TGTGCCAGCAGCTCAGACGTAGAGACCCAGTACTTC. Translated: CASSSDVETQYF. J is TRBJ2-5 and V is TRBV6-2 or TRBV6-3; D is undetermined. The V end was cut by 6 bases, the J end by 4 bases, with 9 bases between. The CDR3 is 12 residues long. CDR1 is MNHEY and CDR2 is SVGEGT in the germline V gene.

The chain couples TRBV14 to TRBJ1-3, with TRBD1 matching 7 bases. The CDR3 length is 16 residues. Unmatched junction bases numbered 9, after V lost 2 bases and J lost 5 bases. Germline CDR1 SGHDN, CDR2 FVKESK. DNA of the CDR3: TGTGCCAGCAGCCAAAATTGGGGGACAGCGAGAAACACCATATATTTT. It translates to CASSQNWGTARNTIYF.

In its sample, this clonotype was seen many times. The rearrangement uses TRBV6-1 and TRBJ2-7; 10 bases are a match to TRBD1. The germline gives CDR1 MNHNS, CDR2 SASEGT. V gave up 1 base and J gave up 4 bases; unmatched junction bases: 7. CDR3 length: 16 amino acids. The CDR3 is CASSEGRQGASYEQYF. CDR3 sequence (DNA): TGTGCCAGCAGTGAAGGTCGACAGGGGGCTTCGTACGAGCAGTACTTC.

This clonotype was picked up a small number of times. The chain has TRBV7-2 and TRBJ2-7, with D uncertain. CDR1 SGHTA and CDR2 FQGNSA come from the germline V gene. The CDR3 runs to 12 residues. Trimming left V 5 bases short and J 9 bases short, with 14 bases between. CDR3 region: CASSAGDGGQYF. The CDR3 nucleotides are TGTGCCAGCAGCGCTGGCGATGGTGGGCAGTACTTC.

At least ten counts were recorded for this clonotype. V usage is TRBV28 and J usage is TRBJ2-7; maybe TRBD1 (6 bases). The germline V gene has CDR1 MDHEN and CDR2 SYDVKM. V lost 5 bases, J lost 6 bases, and 11 bases lay in between. This CDR3 has 12 amino acids. The CDR3 is CASSLIGGEQYF. The DNA for the CDR3 is TGTGCCAGCAGTCTAATAGGGGGCGAGCAGTACTTC.

The table lists this clonotype with many counts. The chain joins TRBV20-1 to TRBJ1-6; no definite D call. The CDR3 runs to 13 residues. Germline V gene data show CDR1 as DFQATT and CDR2 as SNEGSKA (reference sequence). Trimming cost V 1 base and J 8 bases, with 9 bases left between them. The CDR3 DNA reads TGCAGTGCTAGAGGGGGAGGGTATTCACCCCTCCACTTT. Its protein is CSARGGGYSPLHF.

This clonotype showed up just once. This chain uses TRBV19 with TRBJ2-1; D not certain. The CDR3 contains 11 residues. Germline CDR1 and CDR2: LNHDA and SQIVND (reference sequence). Deletions cut 9 bases from V and 5 bases from J, with 8 bases between. CDR3 region: CASRKNNEQFF. The CDR3 bases are TGTGCCAGCAGGAAGAACAATGAGCAGTTCTTC.

The CDR3, as DNA: TGTGCCAGCAGCGACAGGAAGGCTGGAAACACCATATATTTT. As protein: CASSDRKAGNTIYF. The rearrangement uses TRBV13 and TRBJ1-3; TRBD1 is a possible D gene (6 bases). The germline CDR1 and CDR2 sequences are PRHDT and FYEKMQ (reference sequence). Trimming stripped 5 bases from V and 2 bases from J, with 10 bases between. The CDR3 loop spans 14 amino acids.

This clonotype was picked up many times. The chain recombines TRBV20-1 with TRBJ2-7; 11 nucleotides line up with TRBD2. The CDR3 spans 14 residues. The ends lost 6 bases at V and 4 bases at J; junction bases unmatched: 8. Germline values: CDR1 DFQATT, CDR2 SNEGSKA (reference sequence). The CDR3 loop reads CSAPLAGVGYEQYF. The CDR3 bases are TGCAGTGCCCCACTAGCGGGAGTTGGGTACGAGCAGTACTTC.

This clonotype was counted only a few times. The V and J genes are TRBV20-1 and TRBJ2-2; D call uncertain. The CDR3 sequence is 14 residues long. V shed 3 bases and J shed 0 bases, with 8 bases lying between them. Germline CDR1 reads DFQATT; CDR2 reads SNEGSKA (reference sequence). Here the CDR3 reads CSARWRANTGELFF. CDR3 coding DNA: TGCAGTGCTAGGTGGCGTGCGAACACCGGGGAGCTGTTTTTT.

J is TRBJ2-6 and V is TRBV28; perhaps TRBD1 as D (5 bases). V lost 0 bases, J lost 1 base, and 10 bases lay in between. The CDR3 is made up of 17 amino acids. Germline values: CDR1 MDHEN, CDR2 SYDVKM. The CDR3 DNA sequence: TGTGCCAGCAGTTTATGGGGGCAGCCATCTGGGGCCAACGTCCTGACTTTC. Amino acid sequence: CASSLWGQPSGANVLTF.

This clonotype was detected ten times or more. The chain has TRBV11-2 and TRBJ2-7; D gene ambiguous. The V gene lost 4 bases and the J gene lost 5 bases, with 6 bases spanning the gap. Germline CDR1 and CDR2: SGHAT and FQNNGV. This CDR3 is 11 amino acids long. In nucleotides, the CDR3 is TGTGCCAGCAGCTCGCGTAACGAGCAGTACTTC. Its translation: CASSSRNEQYF.

This clonotype was detected only a few times. This sequence joins TRBV7-9 and TRBJ2-5, with unresolved D. Germline CDR1 reads SEHNR; CDR2 reads FQNEAQ (reference sequence). CDR3 length equals 15 residues. Trimming stripped 1 base from V and 5 bases from J, with 14 bases between. The CDR3 here is CASSLVNGVRETQYF. Here the CDR3 DNA reads TGTGCCAGCAGCTTAGTTAACGGAGTTCGGGAGACCCAGTACTTC.